This TCR beta chain was retrieved from a study of PD-L1 blockade in urothelial cancer. Germline-derived CDR1 and CDR2 are DFQATT and SNEGSKA (reference sequence). This CDR3 contains 11 residues. Profiled with immunoSEQ multiplex PCR; TCRdb holds only in-frame clones, not every one. The sample lists 20,000 to 25,000 clones, 90% occurring once. About this clone itself: Mismatch with germline at one junction end may stem from a read error.

V is TRBV20-1 and J is TRBJ1-4; 7 positions agree with TRBD1. This sample comprised PBMCs, obtained around atezolizumab (anti-PD-L1) treatment. The clonotype was recovered from a woman aged 60-70 years with urothelial cancer. The CDR3 reads CSALHQGQPQF. For the CDR3, the DNA is TGCAGTGCCTTACACCAGGGACAGCCTCAATTT.